The rows below give T cell receptor beta chains drawn from one sample of a study of blood T cell repertoires in COVID-19. Assay used: immunoSEQ multiplex PCR; TCRdb lists only in-frame clones, some missing. The sample has fewer than 60,000 clones, around 85% seen once. The sequenced sample was peripheral blood. The receptors were sampled from a man aged 60 to 75 with acute or convalescent COVID-19. Both conserved end residues are part of each CDR3. D genes are given only for firm matches. Clone sizes are given selectively: once, few, many, or a class where the clone is expanded.

abundance,v_gene,d_gene,j_gene,CDR3nt,CDR3aa
.,TRBV30,.,TRBJ2-7,TGTGCCTGGAGTTATACAGACTACGAGCAGTACTTC,CAWSYTDYEQYF
.,TRBV25-1,.,TRBJ2-7,TGTGCCAGCAGTGGAACTAGCTCGGGCGAGCAGTACTTC,CASSGTSSGEQYF
.,TRBV2,TRBD1,TRBJ1-2,TGTGCCAGCAGTGAACGGACAGGGGAAAACTATGGCTACACCTTC,CASSERTGENYGYTF
.,TRBV30,TRBD1,TRBJ2-7,TGTGCCTGGAGTGTAAGGGACAGGAAATCCTACGAGCAGTACTTC,CAWSVRDRKSYEQYF
few,TRBV19,.,TRBJ2-4,TGTGCCAGTAGTAAGGAGGGCAGGACCAAAAACATTCAGTACTTC,CASSKEGRTKNIQYF
once,TRBV6-5,.,TRBJ1-1,TGTGCCAGCAGTTTGTACAGCATGAACACTGAAGCTTTCTTT,CASSLYSMNTEAFF
.,TRBV27,TRBD2,TRBJ2-2,TGTGCCAGCAGTTTATGGCGGGGGTCGGGCACCGGGGAGCTGTTTTTT,CASSLWRGSGTGELFF
.,TRBV19,TRBD1,TRBJ2-5,TGTGCCAGTTCCCGGGACAGAGGCGGGTGGACCCAGTACTTC,CASSRDRGGWTQYF
.,TRBV19,.,TRBJ2-5,TGTGCCAGTAGTCCCGTGGGGGGGACCCAGTACTTC,CASSPVGGTQYF
.,TRBV28,.,TRBJ1-2,TGTGCCAGCAGTCCCTACAGAGCTAACTATGGCTACACCTTC,CASSPYRANYGYTF
.,TRBV30,TRBD1,TRBJ1-2,TGTGCCCTCCGGGACAGGACAGCTAACTATGGCTACACCTTC,CALRDRTANYGYTF